The sequence of this T cell receptor beta chain was determined in a study of T cells after yellow fever vaccination. About the research overall: Fractions with few cells were prepared using SMART-Seq v4 Ultra Low Input. Points from the study as a whole: A large majority of primary-vaccination clones showed up again after the booster (96% CD4, roughly 91% CD8). Abundant bulk-population clonotypes could contaminate the FACS-sorted repertoires.

This clonotype was detected ten times or more. Its antigen remains unknown. From the 5' RACE reads, TCRdb called clonotypes with MiXCR, one entry per CDR3 protein. There are some 170,000 distinct CDR3 sequences in the sample; about a tenth occur only once, and about a third lies in the top ten. The V gene lost 6 bases and the J gene lost 6 bases, with 11 bases spanning the gap. The CDR3 extends over 13 amino acids. Per germline, CDR1 SNHLY and CDR2 FYNNEI. The material sequenced was CD8+ T cells sorted from PBMCs, taken 45 days after the yellow fever booster vaccination. This chain uses TRBV2 with TRBJ2-2; D possibly corresponds to TRBD2 (6 bases). This clonotype originated in a man aged 18 to 35 who received the YFV17D yellow fever vaccine. The CDR3 DNA sequence: TGTGCCAGCAGGGTCAGGGAGGCCGGGGAGCTGTTTTTT. Its translation: CASRVREAGELFF.